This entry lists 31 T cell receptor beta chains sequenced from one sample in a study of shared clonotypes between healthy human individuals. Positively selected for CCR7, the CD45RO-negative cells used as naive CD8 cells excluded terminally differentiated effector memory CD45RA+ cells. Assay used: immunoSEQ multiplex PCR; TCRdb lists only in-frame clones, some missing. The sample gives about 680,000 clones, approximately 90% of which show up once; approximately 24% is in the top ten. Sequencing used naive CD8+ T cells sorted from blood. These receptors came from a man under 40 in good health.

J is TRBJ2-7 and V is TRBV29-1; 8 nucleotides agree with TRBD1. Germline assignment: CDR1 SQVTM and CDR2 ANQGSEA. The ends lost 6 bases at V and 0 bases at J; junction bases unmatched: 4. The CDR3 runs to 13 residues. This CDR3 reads CSVETGVSYEQYF. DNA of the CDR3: TGCAGCGTGGAGACAGGGGTCTCCTACGAGCAGTACTTC.

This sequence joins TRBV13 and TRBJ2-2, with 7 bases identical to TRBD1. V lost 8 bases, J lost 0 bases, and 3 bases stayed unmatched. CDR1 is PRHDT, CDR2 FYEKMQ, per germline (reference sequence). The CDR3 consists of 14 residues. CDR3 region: CASRGQTNTGELFF. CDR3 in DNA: TGTGCCAGCCGGGGACAGACGAACACCGGGGAGCTGTTTTTT. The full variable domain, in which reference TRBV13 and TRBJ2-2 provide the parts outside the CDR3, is AAGVIQSPRHLIKEKRETATLKCYPIPRHDTVYWYQQGPGQDPQFLISFYEKMQSDKGSIPDRFSAQQFSDYHSELNMSSLELGDSALYFCASRGQTNTGELFFGEGSRLTVL.

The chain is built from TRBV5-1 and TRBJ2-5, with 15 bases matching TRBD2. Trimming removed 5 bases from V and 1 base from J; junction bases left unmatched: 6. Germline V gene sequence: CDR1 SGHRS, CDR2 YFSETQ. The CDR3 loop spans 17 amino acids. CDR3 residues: CASSRTSGREIQETQYF. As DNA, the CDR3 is TGCGCCAGCAGTCGGACTAGCGGGAGGGAAATCCAAGAGACCCAGTACTTC. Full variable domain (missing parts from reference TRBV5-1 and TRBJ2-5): KAGVTQTPRYLIKTRGQQVTLSCSPISGHRSVSWYQQTPGQGLQFLFEYFSETQRNKGNFPGRFSGRQFSNSRSEMNVSTLELGDSALYLCASSRTSGREIQETQYFGPGTRLLVL.

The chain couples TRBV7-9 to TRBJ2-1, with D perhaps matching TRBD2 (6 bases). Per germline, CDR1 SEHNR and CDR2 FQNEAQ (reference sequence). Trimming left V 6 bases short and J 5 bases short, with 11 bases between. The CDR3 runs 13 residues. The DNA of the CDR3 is TGTGCCAGCAGTGACGGGAGAGACAATGAGCAGTTCTTC. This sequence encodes CASSDGRDNEQFF.

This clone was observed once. The CDR3 loop is CASSPGLAGAAGANVLTF. The CDR3 DNA reads as TGTGCCAGCAGTCCGGGACTAGCGGGAGCTGCCGGGGCCAACGTCCTGACTTTC. The rearrangement joins TRBV28 to TRBJ2-6, with TRBD2 identical over 14 bases. Germline V gives CDR1 MDHEN, CDR2 SYDVKM. This CDR3 has 18 amino acids. V gave up 5 bases and J gave up 4 bases; unmatched junction bases: 7. Complete variable domain (other parts from reference TRBV28 and TRBJ2-6): DVKVTQSSRYLVKRTGEKVFLECVQDMDHENMFWYRQDPGLGLRLIYFSYDVKMKEKGDIPEGYSVSREKKERFSLILESASTNQTSMYLCASSPGLAGAAGANVLTFGAGSRLTVL.

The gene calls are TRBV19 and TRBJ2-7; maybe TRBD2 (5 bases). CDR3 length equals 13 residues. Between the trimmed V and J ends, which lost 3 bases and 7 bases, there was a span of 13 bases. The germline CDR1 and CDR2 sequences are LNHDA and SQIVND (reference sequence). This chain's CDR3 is CASSMYGMGEQYF. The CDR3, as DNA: TGTGCCAGTAGTATGTACGGGATGGGGGAGCAGTACTTC.

The CDR3 nucleotides are TGTGCCAGCTCACTTCCGGGACACCTGAATCAGCCCCAGCATTTT. Translated: CASSLPGHLNQPQHF. This chain connects TRBV18 to TRBJ1-5; TRBD1 is a possible D gene (6 bases). The V end was cut by 4 bases, the J end by 4 bases, with 14 bases between. Germline-derived CDR1 and CDR2 are KGHSH and LQKENI. This CDR3 is 15 amino acids long.

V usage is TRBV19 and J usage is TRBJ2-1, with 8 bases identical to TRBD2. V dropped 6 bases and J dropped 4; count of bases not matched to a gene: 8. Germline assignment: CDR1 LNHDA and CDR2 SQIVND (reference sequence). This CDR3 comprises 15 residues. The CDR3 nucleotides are TGTGCCAGTAGGCGCGCTAGCGGGCCGTACAATGAGCAGTTCTTC. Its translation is CASRRASGPYNEQFF.

The CDR3 is CASSFLSGVADTQYF. CDR3 sequence (DNA): TGTGCCAGCAGTTTTTTATCAGGGGTTGCAGATACGCAGTATTTT. The chain combines TRBV6-5 with TRBJ2-3, with a tentative D call TRBD1 (6 bases). The V and J ends lost 4 bases and 4 bases respectively, with 15 bases between them. The CDR3 is 15 amino acids. Per germline, CDR1 MNHEY and CDR2 SVGAGI.

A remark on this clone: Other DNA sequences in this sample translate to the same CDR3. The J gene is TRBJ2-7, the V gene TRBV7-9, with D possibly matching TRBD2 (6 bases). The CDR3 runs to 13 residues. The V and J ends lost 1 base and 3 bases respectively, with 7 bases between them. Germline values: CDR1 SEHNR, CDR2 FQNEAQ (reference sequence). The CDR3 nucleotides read TGTGCCAGCAGCTTAGGGGACTTCTACGAGCAGTACTTC. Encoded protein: CASSLGDFYEQYF.

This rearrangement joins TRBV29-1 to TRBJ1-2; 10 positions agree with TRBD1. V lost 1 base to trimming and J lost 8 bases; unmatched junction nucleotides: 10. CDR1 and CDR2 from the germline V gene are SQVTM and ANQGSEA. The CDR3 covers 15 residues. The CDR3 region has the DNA TGCAGCGTTGAAGTGTTCGGACAGGGGGGATGGGGCTACACCTTC. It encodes CSVEVFGQGGWGYTF. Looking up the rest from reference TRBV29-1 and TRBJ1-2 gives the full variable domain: SAVISQKPSRDICQRGTSLTIQCQVDSQVTMMFWYRQQPGQSLTLIATANQGSEATYESGFVIDKFPISRPNLTFSTLTVSNMSPEDSSIYLCSVEVFGQGGWGYTFGSGTRLTVV.

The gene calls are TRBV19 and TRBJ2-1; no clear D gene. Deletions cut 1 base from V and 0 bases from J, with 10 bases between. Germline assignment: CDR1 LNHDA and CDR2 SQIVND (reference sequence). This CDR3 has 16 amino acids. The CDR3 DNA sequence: TGTGCCAGTAGTATAGCGGGCGCCCGCTCCTACAATGAGCAGTTCTTC. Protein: CASSIAGARSYNEQFF.

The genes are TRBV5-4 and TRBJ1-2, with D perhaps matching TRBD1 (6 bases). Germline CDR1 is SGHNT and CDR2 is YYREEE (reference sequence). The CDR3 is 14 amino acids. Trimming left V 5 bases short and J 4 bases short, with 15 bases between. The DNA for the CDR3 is TGTGCCAGCAGTTGGGCGGGGGCCAGCTATGGCTACACCTTC. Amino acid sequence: CASSWAGASYGYTF.

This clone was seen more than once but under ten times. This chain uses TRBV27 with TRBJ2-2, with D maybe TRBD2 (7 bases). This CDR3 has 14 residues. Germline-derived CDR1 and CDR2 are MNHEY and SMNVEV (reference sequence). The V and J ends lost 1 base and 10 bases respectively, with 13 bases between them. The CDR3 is CASSLLGGEEELFF. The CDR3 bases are TGTGCCAGCAGTTTATTAGGGGGGGAGGAGGAGCTGTTTTTT.

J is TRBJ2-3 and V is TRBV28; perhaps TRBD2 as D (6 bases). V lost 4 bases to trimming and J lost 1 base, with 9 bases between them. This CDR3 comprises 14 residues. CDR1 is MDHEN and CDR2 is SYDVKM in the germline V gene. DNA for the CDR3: TGTGCCAGCAGTTGGGCTAGCGGCACAGATACGCAGTATTTT. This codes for CASSWASGTDTQYF.

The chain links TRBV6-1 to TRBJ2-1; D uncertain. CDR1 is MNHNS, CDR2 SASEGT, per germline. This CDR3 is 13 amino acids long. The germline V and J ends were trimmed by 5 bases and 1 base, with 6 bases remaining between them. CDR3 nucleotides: TGTGCCAGCAGTACACTTTCCTACAATGAGCAGTTCTTC. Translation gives CASSTLSYNEQFF.

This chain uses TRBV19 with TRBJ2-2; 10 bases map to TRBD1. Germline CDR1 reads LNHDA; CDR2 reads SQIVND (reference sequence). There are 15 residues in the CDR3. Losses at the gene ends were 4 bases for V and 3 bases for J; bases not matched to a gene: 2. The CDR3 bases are TGTGCCAGTAGTACCGACAGGGGGCACACCGGGGAGCTGTTTTTT. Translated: CASSTDRGHTGELFF.

The CDR3 sequence: CASSQGWDAENTEAFF. In DNA, the CDR3 is TGCGCCAGCAGCCAAGGTTGGGACGCCGAGAACACTGAAGCTTTCTTT. The chain couples TRBV4-1 to TRBJ1-1, with a possible D match to TRBD1 (5 bases). Trimming cost V 1 base and J 1 base, with 13 bases left between them. CDR3 size: 16 residues. Germline loops: CDR1 MGHRA, CDR2 YSYEKL.

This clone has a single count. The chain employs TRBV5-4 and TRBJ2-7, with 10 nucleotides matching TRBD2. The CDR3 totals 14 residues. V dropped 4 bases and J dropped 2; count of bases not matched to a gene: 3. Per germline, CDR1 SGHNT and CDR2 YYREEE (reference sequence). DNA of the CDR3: TGTGCCAGCAGCCTTAGCGGGAGGCCCTACGAGCAGTACTTC. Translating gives CASSLSGRPYEQYF.

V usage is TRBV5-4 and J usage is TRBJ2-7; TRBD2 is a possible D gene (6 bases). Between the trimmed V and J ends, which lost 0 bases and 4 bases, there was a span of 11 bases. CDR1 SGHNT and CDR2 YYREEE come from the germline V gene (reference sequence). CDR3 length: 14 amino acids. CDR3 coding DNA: TGTGCCAGCAGCTTGGGGCTAGCGAAATACGAGCAGTACTTC. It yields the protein CASSLGLAKYEQYF.

Here the CDR3 DNA reads TGCGCCAGCAGCTTGGGGAACGGGCAGGGGGCTGATTTTGGCTCCTACAATGAGCAGTTCTTC. It yields the protein CASSLGNGQGADFGSYNEQFF. This chain joins TRBV5-1 and TRBJ2-1; 8 bases are a match to TRBD1. The CDR3 is 21 amino acids. Germline assignment: CDR1 SGHRS and CDR2 YFSETQ. Trimming took 0 bases from V and 0 from J; bases not matched to a gene: 17.

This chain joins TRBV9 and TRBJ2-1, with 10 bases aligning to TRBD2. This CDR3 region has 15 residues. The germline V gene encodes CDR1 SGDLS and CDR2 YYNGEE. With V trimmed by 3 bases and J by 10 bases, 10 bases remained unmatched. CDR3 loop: CASSEESGRAEEQFF. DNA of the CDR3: TGTGCCAGCAGCGAGGAAAGCGGGAGGGCCGAAGAGCAGTTCTTC.

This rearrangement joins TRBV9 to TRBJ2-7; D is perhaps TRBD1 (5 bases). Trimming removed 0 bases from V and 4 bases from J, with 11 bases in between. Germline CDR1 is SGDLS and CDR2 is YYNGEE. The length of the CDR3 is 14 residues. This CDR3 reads CASSVGGAGYEQYF. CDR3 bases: TGTGCCAGCAGCGTAGGGGGCGCAGGGTACGAGCAGTACTTC.

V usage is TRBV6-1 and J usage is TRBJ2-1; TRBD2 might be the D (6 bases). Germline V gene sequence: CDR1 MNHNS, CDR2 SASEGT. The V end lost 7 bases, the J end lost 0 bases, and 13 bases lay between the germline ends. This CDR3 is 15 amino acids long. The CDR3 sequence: CASTFGSFSYNEQFF. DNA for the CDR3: TGTGCCAGCACTTTCGGGAGCTTCTCCTACAATGAGCAGTTCTTC.

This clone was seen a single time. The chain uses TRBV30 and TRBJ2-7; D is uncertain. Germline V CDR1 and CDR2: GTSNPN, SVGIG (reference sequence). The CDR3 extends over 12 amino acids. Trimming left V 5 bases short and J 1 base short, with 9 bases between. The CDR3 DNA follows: TGTGCCTGGGATGGACGGTCCTACGAGCAGTACTTC. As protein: CAWDGRSYEQYF.

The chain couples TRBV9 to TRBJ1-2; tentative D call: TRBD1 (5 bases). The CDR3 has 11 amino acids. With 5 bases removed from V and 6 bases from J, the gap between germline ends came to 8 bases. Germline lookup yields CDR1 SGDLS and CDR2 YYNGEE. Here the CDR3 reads CASRQGDGYTF. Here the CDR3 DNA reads TGTGCCAGCAGGCAGGGAGATGGCTACACCTTC.

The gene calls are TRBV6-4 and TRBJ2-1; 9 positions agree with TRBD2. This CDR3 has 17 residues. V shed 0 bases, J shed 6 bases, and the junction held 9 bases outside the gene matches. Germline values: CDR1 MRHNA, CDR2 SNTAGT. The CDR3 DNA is TGTGCCAGCAGTGACTCGGATTTTGGGACTAGCCCCAATGAGCAGTTCTTC. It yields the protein CASSDSDFGTSPNEQFF.

CDR3 sequence: CASSYALAYNEQFF. CDR3 sequence (DNA): TGTGCCAGCAGTTACGCCCTAGCTTACAATGAGCAGTTCTTC. The genes are TRBV6-6 and TRBJ2-1, with D tentatively TRBD2 (5 bases). V was pared by 2 bases and J by 4 bases, with 9 bases between. The CDR3 has 14 amino acids. The V gene's germline CDR1 is MNHNY and CDR2 SVGAGI (reference sequence).

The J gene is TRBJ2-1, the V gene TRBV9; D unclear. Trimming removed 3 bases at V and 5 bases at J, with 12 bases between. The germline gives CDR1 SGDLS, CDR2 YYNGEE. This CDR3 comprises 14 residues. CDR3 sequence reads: CASSGDGRNNEQFF. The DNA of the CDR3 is TGTGCCAGCAGCGGCGATGGACGGAACAATGAGCAGTTCTTC. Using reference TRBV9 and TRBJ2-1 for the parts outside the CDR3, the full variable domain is DSGVTQTPKHLITATGQRVTLRCSPRSGDLSVYWYQQSLDQGLQFLIQYYNGEERAKGNILERFSAQQFPDLHSELNLSSLELGDSALYFCASSGDGRNNEQFFGPGTRLTVL.

The CDR3 coding sequence is TGTGCCAGCAGTTCACTCCCCCCTGCGGGAGGCACAGATACGCAGTATTTT. This codes for CASSSLPPAGGTDTQYF. The rearrangement joins TRBV28 to TRBJ2-3; 7 bases are a match to TRBD2. CDR1 MDHEN and CDR2 SYDVKM come from the germline V gene. Trimming at V came to 4 bases and at J to 1 base, leaving 11 bases not matched to a gene. The CDR3 is 17 amino acids.

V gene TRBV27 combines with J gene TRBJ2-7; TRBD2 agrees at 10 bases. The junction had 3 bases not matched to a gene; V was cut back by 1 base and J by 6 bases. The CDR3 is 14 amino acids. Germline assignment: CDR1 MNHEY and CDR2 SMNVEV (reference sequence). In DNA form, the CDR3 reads TGTGCCAGCAGTTTATACGGGACTAGCGCCGAGCAGTACTTC. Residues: CASSLYGTSAEQYF.